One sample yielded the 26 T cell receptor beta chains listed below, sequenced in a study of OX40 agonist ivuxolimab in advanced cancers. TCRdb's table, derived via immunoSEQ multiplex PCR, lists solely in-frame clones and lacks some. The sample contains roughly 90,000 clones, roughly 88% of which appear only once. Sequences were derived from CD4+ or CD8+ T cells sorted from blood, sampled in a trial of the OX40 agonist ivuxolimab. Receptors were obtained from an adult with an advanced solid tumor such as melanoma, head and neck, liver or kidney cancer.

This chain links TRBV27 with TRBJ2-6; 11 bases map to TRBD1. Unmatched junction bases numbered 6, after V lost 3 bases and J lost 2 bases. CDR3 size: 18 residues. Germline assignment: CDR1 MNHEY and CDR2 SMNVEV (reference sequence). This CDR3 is CASSFRDRGGTGANVLTF. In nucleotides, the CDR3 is TGTGCCAGCAGTTTCCGGGACAGGGGGGGCACTGGGGCCAACGTCCTGACTTTC.

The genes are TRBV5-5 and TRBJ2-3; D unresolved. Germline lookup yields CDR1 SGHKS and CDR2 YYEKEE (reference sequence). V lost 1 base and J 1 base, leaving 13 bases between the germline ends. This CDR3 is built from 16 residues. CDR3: CASSLWAASGTDTQYF. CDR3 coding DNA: TGTGCCAGCAGCTTGTGGGCCGCTTCGGGCACAGATACGCAGTATTTT.

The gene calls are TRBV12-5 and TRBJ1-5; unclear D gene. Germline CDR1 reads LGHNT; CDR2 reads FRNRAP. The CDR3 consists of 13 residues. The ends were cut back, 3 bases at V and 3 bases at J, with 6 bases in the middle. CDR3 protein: CASGFDANQPQHF. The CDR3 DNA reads TGTGCTAGTGGTTTCGATGCCAATCAGCCCCAGCATTTT. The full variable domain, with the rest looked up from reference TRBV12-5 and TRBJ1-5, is DARVTQTPRHKVTEMGQEVTMRCQPILGHNTVFWYRQTMMQGLELLAYFRNRAPLDDSGMPKDRFSAEMPDATLATLKIQPSEPRDSAVYFCASGFDANQPQHFGDGTRLSIL.

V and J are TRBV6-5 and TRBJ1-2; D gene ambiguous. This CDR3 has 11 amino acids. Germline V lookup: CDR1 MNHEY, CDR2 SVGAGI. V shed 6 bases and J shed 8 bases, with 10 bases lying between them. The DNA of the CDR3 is TGTGCCAGCAGCGGGGAAGGGGGCTACACCTTC. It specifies CASSGEGGYTF.

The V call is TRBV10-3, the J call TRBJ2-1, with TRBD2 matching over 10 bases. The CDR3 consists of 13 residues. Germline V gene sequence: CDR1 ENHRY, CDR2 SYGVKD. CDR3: CAAGTSDYNEQFF. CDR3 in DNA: TGTGCGGCCGGGACTAGCGACTACAATGAGCAGTTCTTC.

For the CDR3, the DNA is TGTGCCAGCAGCTCACTAGCGGGAGGACCCACAGATACGCAGTATTTT. Translation gives CASSSLAGGPTDTQYF. The chain couples TRBV7-2 to TRBJ2-3, with 12 bases aligning to TRBD2. V was pared by 4 bases and J by 2 bases, with 4 bases of the junction left unmatched. CDR1 and CDR2 (germline): SGHTA, FQGNSA. This CDR3 spans 16 amino acids.

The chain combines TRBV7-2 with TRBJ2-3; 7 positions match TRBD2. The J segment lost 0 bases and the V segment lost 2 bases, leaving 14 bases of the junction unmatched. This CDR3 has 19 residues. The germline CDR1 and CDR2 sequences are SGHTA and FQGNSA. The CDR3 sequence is CASSLYSVRAGDSTDTQYF. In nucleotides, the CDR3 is TGTGCCAGCAGCTTATACTCCGTTAGGGCGGGGGATAGCACAGATACGCAGTATTTT. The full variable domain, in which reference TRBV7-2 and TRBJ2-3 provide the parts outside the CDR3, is GAGVSQSPSNKVTEKGKDVELRCDPISGHTALYWYRQSLGQGLEFLIYFQGNSAPDKSGLPSDRFSAERTGGSVSTLTIQRTQQEDSAVYLCASSLYSVRAGDSTDTQYFGPGTRLTVL.

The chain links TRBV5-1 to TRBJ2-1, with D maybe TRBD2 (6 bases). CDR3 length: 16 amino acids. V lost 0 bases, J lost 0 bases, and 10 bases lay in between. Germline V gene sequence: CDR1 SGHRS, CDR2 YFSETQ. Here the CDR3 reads CASSLVAGSSYNEQFF. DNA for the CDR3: TGCGCCAGCAGCTTGGTTGCGGGGAGCTCCTACAATGAGCAGTTCTTC.

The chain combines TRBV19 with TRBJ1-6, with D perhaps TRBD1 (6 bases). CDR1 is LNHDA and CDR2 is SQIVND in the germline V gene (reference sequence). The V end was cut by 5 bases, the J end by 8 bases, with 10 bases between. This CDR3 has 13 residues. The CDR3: CASSWDNHSPLHF. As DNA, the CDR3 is TGTGCCAGTAGTTGGGACAATCATTCACCCCTCCACTTT.

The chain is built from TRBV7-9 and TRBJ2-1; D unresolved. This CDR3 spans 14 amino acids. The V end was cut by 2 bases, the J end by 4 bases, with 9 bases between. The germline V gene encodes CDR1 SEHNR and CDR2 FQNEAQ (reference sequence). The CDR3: CASSLFMQYNEQFF. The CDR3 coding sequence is TGTGCCAGCAGCTTATTTATGCAGTACAATGAGCAGTTCTTC.

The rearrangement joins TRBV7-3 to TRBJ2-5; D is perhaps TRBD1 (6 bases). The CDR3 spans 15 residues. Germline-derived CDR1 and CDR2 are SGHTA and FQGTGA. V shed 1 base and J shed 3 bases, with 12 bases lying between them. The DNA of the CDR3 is TGTGCCAGCAGCTTAAGAGGGGGTATTGAAGAGACCCAGTACTTC. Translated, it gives CASSLRGGIEETQYF. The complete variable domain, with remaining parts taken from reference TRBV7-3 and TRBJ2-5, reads GAGVSQTPSNKVTEKGKYVELRCDPISGHTALYWYRQSLGQGPEFLIYFQGTGAADDSGLPNDRFFAVRPEGSVSTLKIQRTERGDSAVYLCASSLRGGIEETQYFGPGTRLLVL.

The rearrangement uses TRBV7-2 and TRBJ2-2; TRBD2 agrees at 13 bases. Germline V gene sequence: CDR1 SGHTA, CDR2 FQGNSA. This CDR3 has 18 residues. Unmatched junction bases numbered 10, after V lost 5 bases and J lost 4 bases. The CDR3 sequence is CASSPGGGLAGPTGELFF. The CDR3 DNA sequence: TGTGCCAGCAGCCCCGGCGGGGGACTAGCGGGACCCACCGGGGAGCTGTTTTTT. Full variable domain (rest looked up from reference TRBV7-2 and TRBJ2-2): GAGVSQSPSNKVTEKGKDVELRCDPISGHTALYWYRQSLGQGLEFLIYFQGNSAPDKSGLPSDRFSAERTGGSVSTLTIQRTQQEDSAVYLCASSPGGGLAGPTGELFFGEGSRLTVL.

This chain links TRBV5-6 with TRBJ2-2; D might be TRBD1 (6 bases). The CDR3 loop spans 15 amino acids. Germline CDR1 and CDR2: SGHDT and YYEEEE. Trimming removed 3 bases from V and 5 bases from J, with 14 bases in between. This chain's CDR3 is CASSYRQAATGELFF. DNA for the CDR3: TGTGCCAGCAGCTATAGACAGGCAGCGACCGGGGAGCTGTTTTTT.

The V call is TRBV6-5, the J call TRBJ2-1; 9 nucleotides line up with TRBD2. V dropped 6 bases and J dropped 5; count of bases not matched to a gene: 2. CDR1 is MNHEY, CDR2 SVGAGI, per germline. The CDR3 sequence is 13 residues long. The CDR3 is CASRIAGDNEQFF. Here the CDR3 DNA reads TGTGCCAGCAGGATAGCGGGGGACAATGAGCAGTTCTTC.

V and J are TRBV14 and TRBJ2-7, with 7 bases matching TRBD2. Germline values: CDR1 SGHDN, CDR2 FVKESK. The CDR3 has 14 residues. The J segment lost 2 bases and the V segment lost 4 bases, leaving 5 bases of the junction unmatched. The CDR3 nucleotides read TGTGCCAGCAGCCCAGCGGGGATAGCCTACGAGCAGTACTTC. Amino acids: CASSPAGIAYEQYF.

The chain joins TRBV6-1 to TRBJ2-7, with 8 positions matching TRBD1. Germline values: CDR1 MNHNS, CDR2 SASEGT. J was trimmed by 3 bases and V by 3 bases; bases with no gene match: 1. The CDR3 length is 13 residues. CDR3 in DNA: TGTGCCAGCAGTGATGGACAGGGCTACGAGCAGTACTTC. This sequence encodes CASSDGQGYEQYF.

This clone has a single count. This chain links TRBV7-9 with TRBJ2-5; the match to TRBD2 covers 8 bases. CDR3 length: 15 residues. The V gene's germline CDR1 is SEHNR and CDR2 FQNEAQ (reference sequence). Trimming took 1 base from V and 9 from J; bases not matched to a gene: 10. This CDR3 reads CASSLGPSGSRAQYF. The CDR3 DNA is TGTGCCAGCAGCTTAGGGCCTAGCGGGTCGCGGGCCCAGTACTTC.

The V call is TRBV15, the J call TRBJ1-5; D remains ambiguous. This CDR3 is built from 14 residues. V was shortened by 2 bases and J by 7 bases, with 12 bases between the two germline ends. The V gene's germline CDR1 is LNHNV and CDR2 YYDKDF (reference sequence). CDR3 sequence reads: CATSRTGGYQPQHF. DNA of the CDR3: TGTGCCACCAGCAGAACTGGTGGGTACCAGCCCCAGCATTTT.

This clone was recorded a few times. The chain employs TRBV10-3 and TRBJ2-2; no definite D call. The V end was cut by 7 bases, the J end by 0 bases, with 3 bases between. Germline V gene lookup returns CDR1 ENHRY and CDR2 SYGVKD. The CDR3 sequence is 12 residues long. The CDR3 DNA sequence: TGTGCCATCACAGCGAACACCGGGGAGCTGTTTTTT. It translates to CAITANTGELFF.

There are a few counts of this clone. The CDR3: CASTVDRVGGGYTF. CDR3 DNA: TGCGCCAGCACCGTGGACAGGGTTGGGGGTGGCTACACCTTC. The chain combines TRBV10-1 with TRBJ1-2, with TRBD1 matching 8 bases. Germline V CDR1 and CDR2: WNHNN, SYGVQD (reference sequence). This CDR3 comprises 14 residues. The V and J ends lost 7 bases and 7 bases, in that order; junction bases with no gene match: 11.

For the CDR3, the DNA is TGCGCCAGCAGCCTCACGACATTTAACTATGGCTACACCTTC. As protein: CASSLTTFNYGYTF. V usage is TRBV5-1 and J usage is TRBJ1-2, with D unclear. Germline V gene sequence: CDR1 SGHRS, CDR2 YFSETQ. The CDR3 runs 14 residues. V shed 4 bases and J shed 1 base, with 11 bases lying between them. Combining the CDR3 with reference TRBV5-1 and TRBJ1-2 gives the whole variable domain KAGVTQTPRYLIKTRGQQVTLSCSPISGHRSVSWYQQTPGQGLQFLFEYFSETQRNKGNFPGRFSGRQFSNSRSEMNVSTLELGDSALYLCASSLTTFNYGYTFGSGTRLTVV.

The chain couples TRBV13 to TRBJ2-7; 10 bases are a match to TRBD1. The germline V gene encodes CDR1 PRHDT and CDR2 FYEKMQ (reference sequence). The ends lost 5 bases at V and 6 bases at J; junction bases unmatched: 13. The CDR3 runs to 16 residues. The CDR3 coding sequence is TGTGCCAGCAGCCCCTTAGCACGGGACAGGGGACTCGAGCAGTACTTC. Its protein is CASSPLARDRGLEQYF.

The CDR3 DNA is TGCGCCAGCACCGCGTTGGAAAGGGAGCAGGGCGAGCAGTACTTC. It codes for CASTALEREQGEQYF. The chain couples TRBV10-1 to TRBJ2-7; perhaps D is TRBD1 or TRBD2 (5 bases each). Germline lookup yields CDR1 WNHNN and CDR2 SYGVQD (reference sequence). Trimming removed 7 bases at V and 6 bases at J, with 22 bases between. This CDR3 has 15 residues.

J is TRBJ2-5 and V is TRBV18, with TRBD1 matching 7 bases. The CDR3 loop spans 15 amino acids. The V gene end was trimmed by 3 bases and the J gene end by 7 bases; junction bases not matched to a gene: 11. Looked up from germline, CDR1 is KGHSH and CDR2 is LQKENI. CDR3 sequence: CASSPDRRSPGTQYF. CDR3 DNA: TGTGCCAGCTCACCGGACAGGCGATCCCCAGGGACCCAGTACTTC. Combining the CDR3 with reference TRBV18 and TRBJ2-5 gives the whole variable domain NAGVMQNPRHLVRRRGQEARLRCSPMKGHSHVYWYRQLPEEGLKFMVYLQKENIIDESGMPKERFSAEFPKEGPSILRIQQVVRGDSAAYFCASSPDRRSPGTQYFGPGTRLLVL.

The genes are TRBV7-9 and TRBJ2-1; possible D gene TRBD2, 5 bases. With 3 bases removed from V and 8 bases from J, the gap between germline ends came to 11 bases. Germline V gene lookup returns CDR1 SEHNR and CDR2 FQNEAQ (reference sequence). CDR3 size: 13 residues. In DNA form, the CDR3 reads TGTGCCAGCAGCTTGGGGAGTAACGATGAGCAGTTCTTC. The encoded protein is CASSLGSNDEQFF.

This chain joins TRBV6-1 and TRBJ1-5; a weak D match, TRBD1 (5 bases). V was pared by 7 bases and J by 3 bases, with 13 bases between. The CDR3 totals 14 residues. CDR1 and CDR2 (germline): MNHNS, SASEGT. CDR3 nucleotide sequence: TGTGCCAGCACCAAAAGACAGAACAATCAGCCCCAGCATTTT. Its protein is CASTKRQNNQPQHF.